The present TCR beta chain was sequenced within a study of cytomegalovirus exposure and HLA in healthy donors. The CDR3 is 12 amino acids. The germline V gene encodes CDR1 SGHAT and CDR2 FQDESV (reference sequence). Trimming left V 5 bases short and J 5 bases short, with 10 bases between. Primers for the PCR totalled 60 Vbeta and 13 Jbeta. The data were produced by immunoSEQ multiplex PCR, yet TCRdb's version contains in-frame clones alone and is incomplete. The table has 130,000 or so clones, roughly 75% seen once; the top ten hold 3.3%. The sequence came from a middle-aged man in good health and CMV-seronegative. V gene TRBV11-1 combines with J gene TRBJ2-7; weak D call: TRBD1 (6 bases). The sample was PBMCs. CDR3 nucleotides: TGTGCCAGCAGCCCAAACAGGGACGAGCAGTACTTC. This encodes CASSPNRDEQYF.